This TCR beta chain derives from a study of OX40 agonist ivuxolimab in advanced cancers. The CDR3 has 13 residues. Germline CDR1 and CDR2: SGDLS and YYNGEE. V was pared by 0 bases and J by 6 bases, with 6 bases between. A history of autoimmune disease or systemic immunosuppression excluded patients. Measured with immunoSEQ multiplex PCR; TCRdb has only the in-frame clones, and not every one. The table shows more than 45,000 clones, with roughly 86% occurring only once. The receptor was isolated from an adult with an advanced solid tumor such as melanoma, head and neck, liver or kidney cancer. The V gene is TRBV9, the J gene TRBJ2-2; D remains unclear. Sequences were derived from CD4+ or CD8+ T cells sorted from blood, sampled in a trial of the OX40 agonist ivuxolimab. The CDR3 sequence is CASSVADSGELFF. CDR3 DNA: TGTGCCAGCAGCGTAGCTGATTCCGGGGAGCTGTTTTTT. The entire variable domain, with the rest obtained from reference TRBV9 and TRBJ2-2, is as follows: DSGVTQTPKHLITATGQRVTLRCSPRSGDLSVYWYQQSLDQGLQFLIQYYNGEERAKGNILERFSAQQFPDLHSELNLSSLELGDSALYFCASSVADSGELFFGEGSRLTVL.